These 14 T cell receptor beta chains were all obtained from the same sample, sequenced in a study of T cells expressing NK-cell markers. TCRdb re-called the 5' RACE reads; every CDR3 protein appears as one record, without DNA. This sample's table has over 250,000 distinct CDR3 sequences. Sequencing input: blood T cells: a sorted CD56 or NKG2C T cell subset, CD4+ or CD8+ T cells, or bulk PBMC T cells (not recorded which). Source of these receptors: a woman between 18 and 70 years old in good health.

The chain uses TRBV9 and TRBJ1-3; as DNA is missing, the TRBD1 call by TCRdb cannot be tested. CDR1 is SGDLS, CDR2 YYNGEE, per germline. This CDR3 region has 15 residues. CDR3 residues: CASSVGGTSGNTIYF.

The chain recombines TRBV10-2 with TRBJ1-5; TCRdb gives TRBD1 as the D gene, but with no DNA this cannot be confirmed. The length of the CDR3 is 15 residues. Looked up from germline, CDR1 is WSHSY and CDR2 is SAAADI. The chain's CDR3 is CASGKQGNSNQPQLF.

The V call is TRBV19, the J call TRBJ2-2; the D gene TCRdb calls, TRBD1, cannot be checked with no DNA. Germline V CDR1 and CDR2: LNHDA, SQIVND (reference sequence). The CDR3 is 16 residues long. This CDR3 reads CASRKPGQGAPGELFF.

The chain employs TRBV11-3 and TRBJ2-3; TCRdb's assignment of TRBD2 cannot be checked, as there is no DNA. From germline, CDR1 is SGHNT and CDR2 YENEEA. This CDR3 is 13 amino acids long. The chain's CDR3 is CASSGAGADTQYF.

This chain joins TRBV12-3 or TRBV12-4 and TRBJ2-5; no DNA is available, so the TRBD1 call from TCRdb remains unchecked. The CDR3 is 14 amino acids. CDR3 sequence reads: CASTTSGPGETQYF.

V is TRBV25-1 and J is TRBJ2-5. CDR3 length equals 11 residues. Per germline, CDR1 MGHDK and CDR2 SYGVNS. This CDR3 is CASSEWQTQYF. Full variable domain (remainder filled in from reference TRBV25-1 and TRBJ2-5): EADIYQTPRYLVIGTGKKITLECSQTMGHDKMYWYQQDPGMELHLIHYSYGVNSTEKGDLSSESTVSRIRTEHFPLTLESARPSHTSQYLCASSEWQTQYFGPGTRLLVL.

The V gene is TRBV18, the J gene TRBJ2-7. The CDR3 is 15 amino acids. Germline loops: CDR1 KGHSH, CDR2 LQKENI. CDR3 sequence reads: CASSPPGGNSYEQYF.

The chain is built from TRBV15 and TRBJ1-4. The CDR3 is 14 amino acids. Germline V CDR1 and CDR2: LNHNV, YYDKDF (reference sequence). CDR3 sequence reads: CATSRAGVGEKLFF.

The chain has TRBV5-1 and TRBJ1-6; TCRdb gives TRBD1 as the D gene, but with no DNA this cannot be confirmed. Germline-derived CDR1 and CDR2 are SGHRS and YFSETQ. The CDR3 is 15 amino acids. The CDR3 loop is CASKAGQTNNSPLHF.

The chain recombines TRBV5-1 with TRBJ1-2. Germline V gene data show CDR1 as SGHRS and CDR2 as YFSETQ. This CDR3 comprises 11 residues. CDR3 protein: CASGEDYGYTF.

This chain links TRBV20-1 with TRBJ1-4. The length of the CDR3 is 14 residues. CDR1 and CDR2 from the germline V gene are DFQATT and SNEGSKA (reference sequence). The CDR3 protein is CSARNRQGQEKLFF.

V gene TRBV6-4 combines with J gene TRBJ2-3; there is no DNA to check the TCRdb D call of TRBD1. This CDR3 is 15 amino acids long. Germline lookup yields CDR1 MRHNA and CDR2 SNTAGT. The CDR3 spells CASSFSGDGGDTQYF.

The J gene is TRBJ1-2, the V gene TRBV29-1; as DNA is missing, the TRBD1 call by TCRdb cannot be tested. This CDR3 has 11 amino acids. Germline V gene lookup returns CDR1 SQVTM and CDR2 ANQGSEA. The CDR3 here is CSVAPEDGYTF.

The rearrangement links TRBV7-9 to TRBJ2-1; the TCRdb D gene call, TRBD1, has no DNA to confirm it. The CDR3 runs 14 residues. CDR1 and CDR2 (germline): SEHNR, FQNEAQ (reference sequence). CDR3 in amino acids: CASRAGAEPMKQFF.